This T cell receptor beta chain was recovered during a study of CXCR3-negative and CXCR3-positive naive CD8 T cells. Study context: The libraries together contributed about 130 million TRB reads, each supplying about 1.5 +/- 0.3 million.

Study observations and caveats: Diversity proved comparably high across both naive subsets and much lower in memory CD8+ cells.

The CDR3 sequence is 16 residues long. Germline-derived CDR1 and CDR2 are SGDLS and YYNGEE. With respect to this clonotype: The target antigen is unknown.

The libraries of TRB cDNA were constructed through 5' RACE using UMI labels. TCRdb reprocessed the 5' RACE reads; each CDR3 protein has one entry and no DNA is given. This sample's table reports approximately 74,000 distinct CDR3 sequences. This TCR was sampled from a human donor in good health. Some clones in this sample may be carry-over from other donors' samples. Sequencing was carried out using naive CXCR3- CD8+ T cells from blood. The subset was: CD45RO-CCR7+CD27+CD95- naive CD8+ T cells lacking CXCR3 (TNR3-). The gene calls are TRBV9 and TRBJ2-1. The CDR3 sequence: CASSEPFSSSYNEQFF.